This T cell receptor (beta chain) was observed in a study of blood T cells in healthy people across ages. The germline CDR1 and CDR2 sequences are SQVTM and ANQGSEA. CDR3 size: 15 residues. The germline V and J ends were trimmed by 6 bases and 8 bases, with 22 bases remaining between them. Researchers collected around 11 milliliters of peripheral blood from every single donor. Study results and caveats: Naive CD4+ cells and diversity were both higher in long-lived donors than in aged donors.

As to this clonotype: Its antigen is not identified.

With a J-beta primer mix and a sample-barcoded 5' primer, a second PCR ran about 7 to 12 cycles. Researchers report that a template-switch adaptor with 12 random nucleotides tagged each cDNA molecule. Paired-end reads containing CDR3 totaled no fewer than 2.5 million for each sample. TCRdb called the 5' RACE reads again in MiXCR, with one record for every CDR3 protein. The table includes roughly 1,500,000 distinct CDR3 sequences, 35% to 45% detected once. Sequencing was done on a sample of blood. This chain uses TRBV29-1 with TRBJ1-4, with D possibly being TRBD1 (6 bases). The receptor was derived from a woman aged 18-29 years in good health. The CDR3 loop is CSVGTETGGGEKLFF. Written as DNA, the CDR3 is TGCAGCGTAGGAACGGAGACAGGAGGAGGGGAAAAACTGTTTTTT. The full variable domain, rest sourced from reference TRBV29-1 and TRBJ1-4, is SAVISQKPSRDICQRGTSLTIQCQVDSQVTMMFWYRQQPGQSLTLIATANQGSEATYESGFVIDKFPISRPNLTFSTLTVSNMSPEDSSIYLCSVGTETGGGEKLFFGSGTQLSVL.